This T cell receptor (beta chain) was recovered during a study of T cell repertoires in cytomegalovirus infection. Overall study: An indication of both CMV infection and matching HLA type came from public TCR beta signatures.

Germline V gene sequence: CDR1 MNHEY, CDR2 SMNVEV (reference sequence). The CDR3 has 14 residues. V shed 9 bases, J shed 5 bases, and the junction held 12 bases outside the gene matches. With respect to this clonotype: The antigen is undetermined.

General observations from the study: In two of eight donors, the top clonotype was HLA-C-restricted CMV-specific. Cumulative public TCR beta family frequency identified carriers of CMV plus the relevant HLA.

TCRdb itself ran the reads through MiXCR, one entry per CDR3 protein. The repertoire includes approximately 180,000 distinct CDR3 sequences, under 25% of them detected once, and around 3.1% sits in the top ten. The chain couples TRBV27 to TRBJ2-5; TRBD1 matches at 7 bases. Sequencing used PBMCs. This clonotype was obtained from a human donor in good health (CMV status not recorded). Some clones in this sample may be carry-over from other donors' samples. CDR3 sequence (DNA): TGTGCCAGTACGACACAGGGGAGTCGGGAGACCCAGTACTTC. As protein: CASTTQGSRETQYF.